Listed below are T cell receptor beta chains from one sample, sequenced in a study of radiation and T cells in renal cell carcinoma. The assay was immunoSEQ multiplex PCR, and TCRdb's table has in-frame clones only and misses some. The sample contains 150,000 or so clones, less than 90% of which appear only once. The sample here was blood, taken from a patient whose treatment included radiotherapy and nephrectomy. These receptors all come from a woman between 65 and 79 years old with renal cell carcinoma. Each CDR3 is given with its conserved first and last residue. Fields, in order: V gene, CDR3 protein.

>TRBV6-1
CATTTGTGRNQPQHF
>TRBV4-2
CASSQEVGGLTDTQYF
>TRBV19
CASSIPPLGSYNSPLHF
>TRBV28
CASSLGEREYGYTF
>TRBV30
CAWSPEYGTVYGYTF
>TRBV5-6
CASSLGLLTETQYF
>TRBV5-1
CASSLVGGIRAEAFF
>TRBV28
CASIKTGAHSPLHF
>TRBV27
CASGPSRSGGAGELFF
>TRBV7-9
CASSPRQGSTTGELFF
>TRBV9
CASSASGQGTDTQYF
>TRBV4-1
CASSQDPRRGETQYF
>TRBV19
CASSNLEPNAEAFF
>TRBV18
CASSPRLGETRTYNEQFF
>TRBV7-8
CASSLHQANTEAFF
>TRBV5-1
CASSLDLGSPYNEQFF
>TRBV4-2
CASSQVIAGGIGTETQYF
>TRBV4-2
CASSPSRASGGAVSGELFF
>TRBV6-1
CASSGPPGNTEAFF
>TRBV19
CASKSSWIANSPLHF